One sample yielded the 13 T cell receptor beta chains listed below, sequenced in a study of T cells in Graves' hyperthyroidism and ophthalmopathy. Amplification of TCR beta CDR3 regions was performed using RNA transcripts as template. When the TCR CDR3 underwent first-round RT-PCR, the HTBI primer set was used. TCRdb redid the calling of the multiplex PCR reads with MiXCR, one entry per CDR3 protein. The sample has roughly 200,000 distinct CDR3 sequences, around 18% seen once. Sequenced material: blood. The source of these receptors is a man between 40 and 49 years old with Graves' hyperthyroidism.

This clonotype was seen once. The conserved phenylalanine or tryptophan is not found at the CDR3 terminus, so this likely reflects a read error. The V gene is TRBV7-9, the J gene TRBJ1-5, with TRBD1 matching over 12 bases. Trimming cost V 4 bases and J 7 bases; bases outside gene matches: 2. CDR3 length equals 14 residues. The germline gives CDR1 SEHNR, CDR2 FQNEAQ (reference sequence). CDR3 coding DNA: TGTGCCAGCAGCTCTGGGACAGGGGGCCAGCCCCAGCATTCT. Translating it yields CASSSGTGGQPQHS.

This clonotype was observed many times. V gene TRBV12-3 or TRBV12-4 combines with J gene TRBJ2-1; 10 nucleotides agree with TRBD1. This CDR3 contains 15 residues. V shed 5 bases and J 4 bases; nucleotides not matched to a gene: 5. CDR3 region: CASSPDRGLYNEQFF. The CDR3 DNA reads TGTGCCAGCAGTCCGGACAGGGGGTTATACAATGAGCAGTTCTTC.

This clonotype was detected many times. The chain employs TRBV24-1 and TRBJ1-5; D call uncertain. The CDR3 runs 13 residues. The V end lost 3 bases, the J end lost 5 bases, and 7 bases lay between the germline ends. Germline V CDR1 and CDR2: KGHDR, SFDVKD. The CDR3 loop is CATSDRSHQPQHF. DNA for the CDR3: TGTGCCACCAGTGATCGGTCGCATCAGCCCCAGCATTTT.

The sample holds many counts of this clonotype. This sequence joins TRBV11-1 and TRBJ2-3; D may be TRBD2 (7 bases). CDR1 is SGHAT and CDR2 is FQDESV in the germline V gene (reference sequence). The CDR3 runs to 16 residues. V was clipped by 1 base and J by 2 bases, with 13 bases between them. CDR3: CASSLVAGAATDTQYF. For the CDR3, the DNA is TGTGCCAGCAGCTTAGTGGCGGGGGCCGCCACAGATACGCAGTATTTT. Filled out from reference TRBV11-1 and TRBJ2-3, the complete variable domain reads EAEVAQSPRYKITEKSQAVAFWCDPISGHATLYWYRQILGQGPELLVQFQDESVVDDSQLPKDRFSAERLKGVDSTLKIQPAELGDSAMYLCASSLVAGAATDTQYFGPGTRLTVL.

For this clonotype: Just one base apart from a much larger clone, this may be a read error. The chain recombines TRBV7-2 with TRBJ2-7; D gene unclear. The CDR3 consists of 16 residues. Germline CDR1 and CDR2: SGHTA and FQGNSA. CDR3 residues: CASSLGVQAVWYGQYF. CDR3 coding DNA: TGTGCCAGCAGCTTAGGGGTTCAGGCGGTATGGTACGGGCAGTACTTC.

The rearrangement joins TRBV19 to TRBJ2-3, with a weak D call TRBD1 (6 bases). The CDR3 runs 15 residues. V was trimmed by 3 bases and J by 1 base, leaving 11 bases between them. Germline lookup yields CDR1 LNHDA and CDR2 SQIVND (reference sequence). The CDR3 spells CASSMADRGTDTQYF. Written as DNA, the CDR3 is TGTGCCAGTAGTATGGCGGACAGAGGCACAGATACGCAGTATTTT.

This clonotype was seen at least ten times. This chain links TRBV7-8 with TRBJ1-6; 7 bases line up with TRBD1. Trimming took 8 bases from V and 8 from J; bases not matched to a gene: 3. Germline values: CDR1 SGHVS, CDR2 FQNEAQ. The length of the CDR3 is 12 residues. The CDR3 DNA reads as TGTGCCAGCGGCGACAGGGATTCACCCCTCCACTTT. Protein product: CASGDRDSPLHF.

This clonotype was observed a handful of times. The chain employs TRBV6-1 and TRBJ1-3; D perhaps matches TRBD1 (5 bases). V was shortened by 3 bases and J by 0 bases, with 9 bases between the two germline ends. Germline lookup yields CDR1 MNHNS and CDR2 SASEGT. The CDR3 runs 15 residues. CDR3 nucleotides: TGTGCCAGCAGTGACGACAGAAACTCTGGAAACACCATATATTTT. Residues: CASSDDRNSGNTIYF.

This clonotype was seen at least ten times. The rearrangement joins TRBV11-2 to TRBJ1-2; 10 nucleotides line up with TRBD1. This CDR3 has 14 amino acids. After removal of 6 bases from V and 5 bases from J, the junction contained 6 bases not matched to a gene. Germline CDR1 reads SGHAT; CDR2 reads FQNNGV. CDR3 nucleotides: TGTGCCAGCAGTTATTGGGACAGGGGATATGGCTACACCTTC. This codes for CASSYWDRGYGYTF.

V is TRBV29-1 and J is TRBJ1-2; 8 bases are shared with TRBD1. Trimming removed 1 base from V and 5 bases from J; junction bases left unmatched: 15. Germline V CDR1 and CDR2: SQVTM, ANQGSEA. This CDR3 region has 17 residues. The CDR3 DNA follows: TGCAGCGTTGAAGGGCAGGGGGCGGTAGGTTACGCATATGGCTACACCTTC. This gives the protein CSVEGQGAVGYAYGYTF.

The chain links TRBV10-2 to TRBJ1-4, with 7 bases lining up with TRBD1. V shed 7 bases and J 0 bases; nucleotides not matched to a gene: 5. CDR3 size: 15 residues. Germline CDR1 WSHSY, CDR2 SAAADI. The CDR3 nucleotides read TGCGCCAGCACCCGACAGGGTGCAACTAATGAAAAACTGTTTTTT. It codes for CASTRQGATNEKLFF.

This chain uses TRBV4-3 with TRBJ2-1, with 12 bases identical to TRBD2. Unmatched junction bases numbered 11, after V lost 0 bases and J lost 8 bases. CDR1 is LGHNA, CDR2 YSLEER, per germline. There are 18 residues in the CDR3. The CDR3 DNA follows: TGCGCCAGCAGCCAAGAATCTCCGGGACTAGCGGGTTTGCATGAGCAGTTCTTC. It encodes CASSQESPGLAGLHEQFF.

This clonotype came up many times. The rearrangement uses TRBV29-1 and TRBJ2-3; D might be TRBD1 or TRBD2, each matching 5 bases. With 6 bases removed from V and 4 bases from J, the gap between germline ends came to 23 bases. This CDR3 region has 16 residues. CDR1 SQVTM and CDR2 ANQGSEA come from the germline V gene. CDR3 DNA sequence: TGCAGCGTGCGGCTACCTGGTCTGCCGGGGCCAGATACGCAGTATTTT. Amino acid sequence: CSVRLPGLPGPDTQYF.